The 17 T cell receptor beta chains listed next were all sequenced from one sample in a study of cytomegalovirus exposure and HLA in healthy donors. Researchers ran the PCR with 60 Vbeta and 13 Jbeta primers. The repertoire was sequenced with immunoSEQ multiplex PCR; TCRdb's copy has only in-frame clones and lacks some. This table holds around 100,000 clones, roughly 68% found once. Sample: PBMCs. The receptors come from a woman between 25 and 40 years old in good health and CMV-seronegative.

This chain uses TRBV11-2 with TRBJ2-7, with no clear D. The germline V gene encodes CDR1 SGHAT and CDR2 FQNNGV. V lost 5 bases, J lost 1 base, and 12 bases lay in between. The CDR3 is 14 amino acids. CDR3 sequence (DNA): TGTGCCAGCAGCCCCGCAGGTGTGTCCTACGAGCAGTACTTC. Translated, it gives CASSPAGVSYEQYF.

In DNA, the CDR3 is TGTGCCAGCAGCCTTACAGATAACTATGGCTACACCTTC. This translates into CASSLTDNYGYTF. V and J are TRBV6-5 and TRBJ1-2; the D is unclear. There are 13 residues in the CDR3. V gave up 6 bases and J gave up 1 base, with 9 bases separating them. CDR1 and CDR2 from the germline V gene are MNHEY and SVGAGI.

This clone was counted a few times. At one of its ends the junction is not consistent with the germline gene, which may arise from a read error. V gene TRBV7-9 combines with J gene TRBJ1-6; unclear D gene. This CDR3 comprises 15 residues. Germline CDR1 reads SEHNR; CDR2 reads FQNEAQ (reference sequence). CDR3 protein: CSSSLFEFMNSPLHF. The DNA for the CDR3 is TGTTCCAGCAGCTTATTTGAGTTTATGAATTCACCCCTCCACTTT.

In DNA form, the CDR3 reads TGTGCCAGCAGCTTAATGGCAGGGGGGACAGAAAATCAGCCCCAGCATTTT. Protein: CASSLMAGGTENQPQHF. The J gene is TRBJ1-5, the V gene TRBV7-6; 7 bases are shared with TRBD1. V trimming: 2 bases; J trimming: 4 bases; junction bases outside the gene matches: 11. Germline V gene lookup returns CDR1 SGHVS and CDR2 FNYEAQ. The CDR3 extends over 17 amino acids.

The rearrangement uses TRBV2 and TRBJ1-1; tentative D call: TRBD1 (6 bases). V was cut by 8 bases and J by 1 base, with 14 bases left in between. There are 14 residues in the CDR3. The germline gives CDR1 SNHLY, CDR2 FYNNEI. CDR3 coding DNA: TGTGCCAGCGGTTCCCGGACAGCGAACACTGAAGCTTTCTTT. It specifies CASGSRTANTEAFF.

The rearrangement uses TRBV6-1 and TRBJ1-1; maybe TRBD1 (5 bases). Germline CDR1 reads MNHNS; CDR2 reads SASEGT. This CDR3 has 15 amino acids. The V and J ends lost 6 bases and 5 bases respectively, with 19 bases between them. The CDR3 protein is CASSASHSSGTEAFF. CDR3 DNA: TGTGCCAGCAGCGCAAGCCACAGCTCAGGGACTGAAGCTTTCTTT.

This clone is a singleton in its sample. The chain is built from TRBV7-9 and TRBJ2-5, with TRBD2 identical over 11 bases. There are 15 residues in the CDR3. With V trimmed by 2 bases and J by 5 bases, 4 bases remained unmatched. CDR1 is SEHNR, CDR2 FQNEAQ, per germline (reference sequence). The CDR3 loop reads CASSLTSGSIETQYF. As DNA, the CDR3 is TGTGCCAGCAGCTTAACTAGCGGGAGTATCGAGACCCAGTACTTC.

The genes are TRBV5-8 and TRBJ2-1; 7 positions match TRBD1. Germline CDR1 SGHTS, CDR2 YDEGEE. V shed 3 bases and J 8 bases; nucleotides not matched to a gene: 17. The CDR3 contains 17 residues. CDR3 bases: TGTGCCAGCAGCTCTCCCGCCGGGACAGACGTGATTGATGAGCAGTTCTTC. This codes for CASSSPAGTDVIDEQFF.

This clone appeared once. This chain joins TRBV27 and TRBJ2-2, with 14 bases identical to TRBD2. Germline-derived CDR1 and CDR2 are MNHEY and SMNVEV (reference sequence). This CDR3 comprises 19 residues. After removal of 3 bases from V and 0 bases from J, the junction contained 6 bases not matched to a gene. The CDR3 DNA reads TGTGCCAGCAGTTTCTTGACTAGCGGGAGGGCCTCGAACACCGGGGAGCTGTTTTTT. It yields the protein CASSFLTSGRASNTGELFF.

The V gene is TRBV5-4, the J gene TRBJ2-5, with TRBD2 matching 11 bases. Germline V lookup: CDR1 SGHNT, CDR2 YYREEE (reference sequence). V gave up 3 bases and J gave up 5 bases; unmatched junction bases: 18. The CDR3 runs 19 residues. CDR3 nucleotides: TGTGCCAGCAGCTCGTCTACTGACGCCGCTAGCGGGGGGTGGGAGACCCAGTACTTC. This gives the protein CASSSSTDAASGGWETQYF.

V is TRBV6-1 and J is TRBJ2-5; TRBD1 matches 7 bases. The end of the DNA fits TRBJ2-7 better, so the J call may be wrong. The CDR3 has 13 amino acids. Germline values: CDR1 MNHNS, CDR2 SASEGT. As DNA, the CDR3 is TGTGCCAGTCGGGACAGAATCTCCTACGAGCAGTACTTC. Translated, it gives CASRDRISYEQYF.

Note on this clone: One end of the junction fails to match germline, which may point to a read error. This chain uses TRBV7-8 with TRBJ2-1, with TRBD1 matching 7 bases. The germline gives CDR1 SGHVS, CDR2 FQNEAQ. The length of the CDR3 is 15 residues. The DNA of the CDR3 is TGTGCCAGCAGCCTCGGACAGGCCTCCTCCAATGAGCAGTTCTTC. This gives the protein CASSLGQASSNEQFF.

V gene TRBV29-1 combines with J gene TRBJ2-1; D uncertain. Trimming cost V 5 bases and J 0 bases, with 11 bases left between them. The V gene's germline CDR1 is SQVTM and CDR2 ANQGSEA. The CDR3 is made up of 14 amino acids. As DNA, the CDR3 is TGCAGCGTTTTTATCCGGAGCTCCTACAATGAGCAGTTCTTC. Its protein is CSVFIRSSYNEQFF.

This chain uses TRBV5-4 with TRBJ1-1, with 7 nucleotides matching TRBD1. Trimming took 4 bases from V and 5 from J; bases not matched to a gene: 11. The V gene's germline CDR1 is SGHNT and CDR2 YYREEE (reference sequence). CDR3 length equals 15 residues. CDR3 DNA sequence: TGTGCCAGCAGCCCTGAGACAGGGATCGGAACTGAAGCTTTCTTT. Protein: CASSPETGIGTEAFF.

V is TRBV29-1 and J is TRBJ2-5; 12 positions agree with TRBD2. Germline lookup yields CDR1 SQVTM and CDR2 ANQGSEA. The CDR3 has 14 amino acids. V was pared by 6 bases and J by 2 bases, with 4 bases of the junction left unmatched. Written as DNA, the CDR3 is TGCAGCGTGGCCGGGACTAGCGGGCAAGAGACCCAGTACTTC. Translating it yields CSVAGTSGQETQYF.

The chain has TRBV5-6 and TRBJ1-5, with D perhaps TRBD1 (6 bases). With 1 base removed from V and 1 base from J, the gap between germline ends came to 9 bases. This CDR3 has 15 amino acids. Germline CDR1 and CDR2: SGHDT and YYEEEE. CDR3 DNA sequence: TGTGCCAGCAGCTTGCGGGGGGCGAGCAATCAGCCCCAGCATTTT. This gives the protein CASSLRGASNQPQHF.

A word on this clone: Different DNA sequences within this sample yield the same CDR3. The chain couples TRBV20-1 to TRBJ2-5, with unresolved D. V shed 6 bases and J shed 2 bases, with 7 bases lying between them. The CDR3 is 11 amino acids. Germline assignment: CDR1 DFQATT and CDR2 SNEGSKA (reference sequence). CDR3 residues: CSAHSQETQYF. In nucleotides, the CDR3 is TGCAGTGCCCACTCACAAGAGACCCAGTACTTC.